The 14 T cell receptor beta chains in this list originate from one sample, sequenced in a study of T cell responses to AZD1222 COVID-19 vaccine (dated by TCRdb to the early 2020s). Taken with the paper, the label for time point translates to: baseline before first vaccination. The library was produced with the immunoSEQ multiplex PCR assay. As stored in TCRdb, this immuneACCESS dataset retains in-frame rearrangements with V and J assigned. A fraction of the clones does not appear; measured against another copy, unresolved V genes explain less than half of the discrepancy, and the remainder lacks a known reason. Recorded for this sample are 66,000 or so clones; about 90% of them occurred a single time. The ten largest clones capture 17% of the sample. Here the sequenced sample was peripheral blood, taken on day 0 of AZD1222 vaccination. These receptors all come from an adult in good health.

This chain uses TRBV2 with TRBJ1-1; D is unresolved. The CDR3 spans 12 residues. V lost 11 bases to trimming and J lost 3 bases, with 13 bases between them. Germline CDR1 and CDR2: SNHLY and FYNNEI. The CDR3 reads CALGLLYTEAFF. CDR3 nucleotides: TGTGCCCTCGGGTTACTTTACACTGAAGCTTTCTTT.

The V call is TRBV10-3, the J call TRBJ1-2, with D tentatively TRBD1 (5 bases). Looked up from germline, CDR1 is ENHRY and CDR2 is SYGVKD. Trimming removed 0 bases at V and 6 bases at J, with 14 bases between. The CDR3 sequence is 15 residues long. DNA for the CDR3: TGTGCCATCAGTGAGTCAGGGCAGGGAATTAATGGCTACACCTTC. Translation: CAISESGQGINGYTF.

The chain has TRBV3-1 (or the pseudogene TRBV3-2) and TRBJ1-4; TRBD1 is a possible D gene (5 bases). The germline CDR1 and CDR2 sequences are LGHDT and YNNKEL (reference sequence). The CDR3 is made up of 14 amino acids. V was trimmed by 6 bases and J by 6 bases, leaving 14 bases between them. DNA for the CDR3: TGTGCCAGCAGGGGGGACGGAGGGCATGAAAAACTGTTTTTT. Its translation is CASRGDGGHEKLFF.

This clone was detected only once. The chain is built from TRBV4-2 and TRBJ2-2, with D unresolved. Germline V gives CDR1 LGHNA, CDR2 YNFKEQ. This CDR3 spans 17 amino acids. V was shortened by 0 bases and J by 2 bases, with 13 bases between the two germline ends. DNA for the CDR3: TGTGCCAGCAGCCAAGAGGTAGTAACCGGAAACACCGGGGAGCTGTTTTTT. Translated: CASSQEVVTGNTGELFF.

This chain links TRBV27 with TRBJ1-3, with D possibly being TRBD1 (6 bases). This CDR3 has 14 residues. The V end lost 6 bases, the J end lost 4 bases, and 13 bases lay between the germline ends. The germline V gene has CDR1 MNHEY and CDR2 SMNVEV (reference sequence). This chain's CDR3 is CASSRTEGGNTIYF. In DNA form, the CDR3 reads TGTGCCAGCAGCCGGACAGAAGGCGGAAACACCATATATTTT.

The CDR3 sequence is CASSLPKGKTGLNQPQHF. In nucleotides, the CDR3 is TGTGCCAGCAGCCTCCCGAAGGGTAAGACAGGGCTCAATCAGCCCCAGCATTTT. The rearrangement uses TRBV3-1 (or the pseudogene TRBV3-2) and TRBJ1-5; TRBD1 matches at 7 bases. Germline V gene lookup returns CDR1 LGHDT and CDR2 YNNKEL (reference sequence). There are 18 residues in the CDR3. Losses at the gene ends were 4 bases for V and 3 bases for J; bases not matched to a gene: 15.

Worth noting for this clone: An end of the junction differs from the germline gene, which may be a read error. The chain combines TRBV7-2 with TRBJ2-3, with a tentative D call TRBD2 (5 bases). Germline lookup yields CDR1 SGHTA and CDR2 FQGNSA. CDR3 size: 15 residues. The CDR3 is CASSLAGSGTDTQYF. The CDR3 DNA sequence: TGTGCCAGCAGCCTAGCAGGTTCGGGCACAGATACGCAGTATTTT.

This clone came up many times. The chain recombines TRBV19 with TRBJ2-3, with 7 bases identical to TRBD2. Germline assignment: CDR1 LNHDA and CDR2 SQIVND (reference sequence). V gave up 6 bases and J gave up 4 bases; unmatched junction bases: 4. This CDR3 has 13 amino acids. CDR3 protein: CASRSGNADTQYF. The DNA of the CDR3 is TGTGCCAGTAGAAGCGGGAATGCAGATACGCAGTATTTT.

The J gene is TRBJ2-7, the V gene TRBV4-2; 14 bases map to TRBD2. V was pared by 1 base and J by 6 bases, with 2 bases of the junction left unmatched. The CDR3 is 15 residues long. In germline, CDR1 is LGHNA, CDR2 YNFKEQ. DNA of the CDR3: TGTGCCAGCAGCCAAGGACTAGCGGGGGGGCCCGAGCAGTACTTC. Encoded protein: CASSQGLAGGPEQYF.

This clone was seen more than once but under ten times. The V call is TRBV6-6, the J call TRBJ2-3; 16 nucleotides match TRBD2. Germline CDR1 reads MNHNY; CDR2 reads SVGAGI (reference sequence). V trimming: 5 bases; J trimming: 4 bases; junction bases outside the gene matches: 6. There are 17 residues in the CDR3. CDR3 amino acids: CASSRPGLAGGADTQYF. The CDR3 DNA follows: TGTGCCAGCAGTCGACCGGGACTAGCGGGAGGGGCAGATACGCAGTATTTT.

The chain joins TRBV18 to TRBJ1-1, with D hard to call. Trimming took off 3 bases at V and 1 base at J, with 12 bases between the two ends. The CDR3 spans 15 residues. The V gene's germline CDR1 is KGHSH and CDR2 LQKENI. CDR3 in amino acids: CASSPSSAGNTEAFF. The CDR3 nucleotides read TGTGCCAGCTCACCGTCTTCGGCGGGGAACACTGAAGCTTTCTTT.

The CDR3 DNA reads as TGTGCCAGCAGTGAACTAGCGGGAGGAGGTGATACGCAGTATTTT. Encoded protein: CASSELAGGGDTQYF. This rearrangement joins TRBV2 to TRBJ2-3, with 11 bases lining up with TRBD2. Germline trimming cut 2 bases from V and 6 bases from J; bases unmatched to any gene: 4. The CDR3 consists of 15 residues. Germline lookup yields CDR1 SNHLY and CDR2 FYNNEI.

V and J are TRBV6-1 and TRBJ1-1; no reliable D call. Looked up from germline, CDR1 is MNHNS and CDR2 is SASEGT. V lost 2 bases, J lost 5 bases, and 9 bases lay in between. The CDR3 length is 13 residues. The CDR3 nucleotides are TGTGCCAGCAGTGAATACTCCCCGACTGAAGCTTTCTTT. Residues: CASSEYSPTEAFF.

The chain carries TRBV27 and TRBJ2-1; 8 nucleotides agree with TRBD2. This CDR3 contains 19 residues. Looked up from germline, CDR1 is MNHEY and CDR2 is SMNVEV (reference sequence). After removal of 0 bases from V and 4 bases from J, the junction contained 14 bases not matched to a gene. Here the CDR3 DNA reads TGTGCCAGCAGTTTATCTGTGTTAGCGGGAATTGGGTTTTACAATGAGCAGTTCTTC. Protein: CASSLSVLAGIGFYNEQFF.